The 10 T cell receptor beta chains presented below share a single source sample, sequenced in a study of T-cell reconstitution after alpha-beta-depleted transplantation in children. Unique molecular identifiers were incorporated when the TCRbeta library was constructed. TCRdb recomputed calls from the PCR reads with MiXCR, one row per CDR3 protein. In the table there are 75,000 to 80,000 distinct CDR3 sequences, about a sixth of which are singletons. This specimen consisted of PBMCs, mostly from graft donor cells, obtained 360 days after TCRalphabeta/CD19-depleted stem cell transplant. These receptors were obtained from a male patient between 2 and 9 years old who had a stem cell transplant for acute lymphoblastic leukemia, so the T cells may come from the graft donor.

The chain carries TRBV20-1 and TRBJ1-4, with TRBD1 matching 7 bases. The CDR3 has 16 residues. CDR1 and CDR2 from the germline V gene are DFQATT and SNEGSKA (reference sequence). V shed 2 bases, J shed 0 bases, and the junction held 6 bases outside the gene matches. The CDR3 DNA reads as TGCAGTGCTAGACCACCGCAGGGGGCAACTAATGAAAAACTGTTTTTT. Residues: CSARPPQGATNEKLFF.

The V and J genes are TRBV5-1 and TRBJ2-3; 11 nucleotides agree with TRBD2. CDR1 and CDR2 from the germline V gene are SGHRS and YFSETQ. This CDR3 contains 15 residues. V was clipped by 0 bases and J by 4 bases; unmatched bases: 1. CDR3 bases: TGCGCCAGCAGCTTGGGACTAGCGGGACCAGATACGCAGTATTTT. This gives the protein CASSLGLAGPDTQYF.

The chain carries TRBV12-3 or TRBV12-4 and TRBJ2-3, with a possible D match to TRBD2 (5 bases). Between the trimmed V and J ends, which lost 3 bases and 7 bases, there was a span of 11 bases. This CDR3 is built from 13 residues. The CDR3 is CASSLGAPHTQYF. CDR3 bases: TGTGCCAGCAGTTTGGGAGCCCCTCATACGCAGTATTTT.

This clonotype was seen more than once but under ten times. The chain combines TRBV6-5 with TRBJ2-1; 12 nucleotides match TRBD1. Trimming took 2 bases from V and 9 from J; bases not matched to a gene: 8. There are 16 residues in the CDR3. CDR1 is MNHEY, CDR2 SVGAGI, per germline. The CDR3 protein is CASSYGLPGQGAEQFF. The CDR3 DNA is TGTGCCAGCAGTTACGGTCTACCGGGACAGGGGGCTGAGCAGTTCTTC.

This clonotype has more than one count but fewer than ten. This rearrangement joins TRBV4-1 to TRBJ2-3, with D possibly being TRBD2 (7 bases). This CDR3 is 15 amino acids long. Trimming removed 9 bases from V and 4 bases from J, with 20 bases in between. Germline V gives CDR1 MGHRA, CDR2 YSYEKL. CDR3 bases: TGCGCCAGTAATTACAGGGAGGGGCACGCAGATACGCAGTATTTT. It is translated as CASNYREGHADTQYF.

The rearrangement uses TRBV12-3 or TRBV12-4 and TRBJ1-1, with 7 bases aligning to TRBD1. The ends lost 5 bases at V and 1 base at J; junction bases unmatched: 7. This CDR3 is built from 15 residues. The CDR3 spells CASSPAGQRNTEAFF. The CDR3 region has the DNA TGTGCCAGCAGTCCAGCGGGACAGAGGAACACTGAAGCTTTCTTT.

J is TRBJ2-1 and V is TRBV14; D remains ambiguous. The V end was cut by 1 base, the J end by 9 bases, with 7 bases between. Germline V gene sequence: CDR1 SGHDN, CDR2 FVKESK. The CDR3 consists of 12 residues. The CDR3 DNA reads TGTGCCAGCAGCCAAGCTCTACTTGAGCAGTTCTTC. This translates into CASSQALLEQFF.

The chain employs TRBV7-9 and TRBJ2-1, with D unresolved. V lost 2 bases to trimming and J lost 10 bases, with 15 bases between them. Per germline, CDR1 SEHNR and CDR2 FQNEAQ (reference sequence). This CDR3 region has 14 residues. The CDR3 nucleotides are TGTGCCAGCAGCTTAACGCCAAAGGCGGTCGAGCAGTTCTTC. Protein product: CASSLTPKAVEQFF. Full variable domain (remainder filled in from reference TRBV7-9 and TRBJ2-1): DTGVSQNPRHKITKRGQNVTFRCDPISEHNRLYWYRQTLGQGPEFLTYFQNEAQLEKSRLLSDRFSAERPKGSFSTLEIQRTEQGDSAMYLCASSLTPKAVEQFFGPGTRLTVL.

The V and J genes are TRBV20-1 and TRBJ2-7; TRBD1 matches at 9 bases. The CDR3 is 13 amino acids. Germline assignment: CDR1 DFQATT and CDR2 SNEGSKA (reference sequence). V dropped 6 bases and J dropped 2; count of bases not matched to a gene: 5. The CDR3 spells CSAPGQGPYEQYF. The CDR3 DNA reads TGCAGTGCCCCGGGACAGGGACCCTACGAGCAGTACTTC.

CDR3 loop: CASSCYGQWNTEAFF. CDR3 coding DNA: TGTGCCAGCAGCTGCTACGGGCAATGGAACACTGAAGCTTTCTTT. The V gene is TRBV5-6, the J gene TRBJ1-1; D is undetermined. Germline V lookup: CDR1 SGHDT, CDR2 YYEEEE. The CDR3 is 15 residues long. Trimming left V 3 bases short and J 1 base short, with 13 bases between. Supplemented by reference TRBV5-6 and TRBJ1-1, the full variable domain reads DAGVTQSPTHLIKTRGQQVTLRCSPKSGHDTVSWYQQALGQGPQFIFQYYEEEERQRGNFPDRFSGHQFPNYSSELNVNALLLGDSALYLCASSCYGQWNTEAFFGQGTRLTVV.